What follows are 7 T cell receptor beta chains derived from one specimen sequenced in a study of control samples from healthy donors and cancer patients. The data were produced by immunoSEQ multiplex PCR, yet TCRdb's version contains in-frame clones alone and is incomplete. Among 100,000 to 150,000 clones listed, roughly 90% were seen once. The source material was blood. The receptor set was obtained from a man between 18 and 35 years old in good health.

The chain links TRBV6-6 to TRBJ1-5; 9 positions agree with TRBD1. The CDR3 contains 16 residues. The V segment lost 5 bases and the J segment 5 bases; nucleotides outside the gene matches: 10. Germline V CDR1 and CDR2: MNHNY, SVGAGI (reference sequence). The CDR3 bases are TGTGCCAGCAGTGTCGACACAGGGGGCGAGGATCAGCCCCAGCATTTT. It encodes CASSVDTGGEDQPQHF.

The chain carries TRBV4-1 and TRBJ2-4; D is uncertain. Germline V gives CDR1 MGHRA, CDR2 YSYEKL. The V gene lost 2 bases and the J gene lost 0 bases, with 8 bases spanning the gap. The CDR3 is 15 amino acids. The CDR3 nucleotides are TGCGCCAGCAGCCAACTCGGGCTAGCCAAAAACATTCAGTACTTC. It translates to CASSQLGLAKNIQYF.

The J gene is TRBJ2-7, the V gene TRBV6-2 or TRBV6-3, with D possibly TRBD2 on 5 matching bases. Germline CDR1 MNHEY, CDR2 SVGEGT. The CDR3 length is 14 residues. Trimming cost V 2 bases and J 6 bases, with 14 bases left between them. As DNA, the CDR3 is TGTGCCAGCAGTTACGGAGGCCCACTGGGCGAGCAGTACTTC. Amino acid sequence: CASSYGGPLGEQYF.

The rearrangement joins TRBV6-5 to TRBJ2-3; D is undetermined. The germline gives CDR1 MNHEY, CDR2 SVGAGI. Deletions cut 9 bases from V and 2 bases from J, with 15 bases between. The CDR3 is 14 residues long. CDR3 region: CASTTGPYTDTQYF. The CDR3 DNA reads as TGTGCCAGTACGACCGGCCCATACACAGATACGCAGTATTTT.

The V and J genes are TRBV11-3 and TRBJ2-2; possibly TRBD1 or TRBD2 for D (5 bases each). This CDR3 has 16 amino acids. The V and J ends lost 6 bases and 4 bases respectively, with 18 bases between them. Germline CDR1 SGHNT, CDR2 YENEEA. CDR3 sequence reads: CASRGTHPPFTGELFF. The CDR3 DNA sequence: TGTGCCAGCAGAGGGACCCATCCGCCATTCACCGGGGAGCTGTTTTTT.

This chain links TRBV5-1 with TRBJ1-5; D gene uncertain. Germline CDR1 reads SGHRS; CDR2 reads YFSETQ. V lost 4 bases to trimming and J lost 0 bases, with 8 bases between them. The CDR3 covers 14 residues. The CDR3: CASSRGDSNQPQHF. In DNA, the CDR3 is TGCGCCAGCAGCCGGGGAGATAGCAATCAGCCCCAGCATTTT.

This chain joins TRBV28 and TRBJ2-7; D is ambiguous. CDR3 size: 12 residues. Germline V gene sequence: CDR1 MDHEN, CDR2 SYDVKM. V lost 8 bases, J lost 0 bases, and 8 bases lay in between. CDR3 region: CASGSSSYEQYF. In DNA, the CDR3 is TGTGCCAGCGGTAGTAGCTCCTACGAGCAGTACTTC.